These 23 T cell receptor beta chains originate from one sample sequenced in a study of blood T cell repertoires in COVID-19. Data came from immunoSEQ multiplex PCR; TCRdb stores just in-frame clones and leaves some out. The repertoire consists of some 400,000 clones, with 80% to 90% occurring once and the leading ten covering about 1.1%. Material: PBMCs or T cells enriched from blood (not recorded which). The receptors were sampled from a man between 25 and 39 years old who had recovered from COVID-19.

The genes are TRBV10-2 and TRBJ2-7, with 7 bases lining up with TRBD2. J lost 4 bases, V lost 3 bases, and 3 bases had no gene match. The CDR3 consists of 13 residues. In germline, CDR1 is WSHSY, CDR2 SAAADI. As DNA, the CDR3 is TGCGCCAGCAGTGACCTAGCGGATTACGAGCAGTACTTC. Translating it yields CASSDLADYEQYF.

The genes are TRBV2 and TRBJ1-2; D is possibly TRBD1 (6 bases). The germline V gene has CDR1 SNHLY and CDR2 FYNNEI. Trimming removed 5 bases from V and 5 bases from J, with 15 bases in between. This CDR3 is 14 amino acids long. This CDR3 is CASSKGESSYGYTF. The CDR3 DNA reads TGTGCCAGCAGTAAGGGGGAAAGCAGTTATGGCTACACCTTC.

V usage is TRBV28 and J usage is TRBJ1-2, with D hard to call. Germline V gene sequence: CDR1 MDHEN, CDR2 SYDVKM. With 2 bases removed from V and 2 bases from J, the gap between germline ends came to 6 bases. The CDR3 is 13 residues long. The CDR3 region has the DNA TGTGCCAGCAGTTTACTACAGAACTATGGCTACACCTTC. Its protein is CASSLLQNYGYTF.

The chain combines TRBV15 with TRBJ2-7; 8 bases fit TRBD2. The V gene's germline CDR1 is LNHNV and CDR2 YYDKDF (reference sequence). Trimming removed 5 bases from V and 2 bases from J; junction bases left unmatched: 11. The CDR3 spans 16 residues. CDR3: CATSPGPSGLTYEQYF. In DNA, the CDR3 is TGTGCCACCAGCCCTGGGCCTAGCGGGCTCACCTACGAGCAGTACTTC.

The chain is built from TRBV4-2 and TRBJ1-2; 7 bases match TRBD1. Trimming took 0 bases from V and 5 from J; bases not matched to a gene: 3. The CDR3 sequence is 14 residues long. CDR1 and CDR2 from the germline V gene are LGHNA and YNFKEQ. The CDR3 DNA reads TGTGCCAGCAGCCAAGATGGGGACAGTTATGGCTACACCTTC. Translating it yields CASSQDGDSYGYTF.

The rearrangement joins TRBV5-8 to TRBJ2-1; 9 bases align to TRBD2. V was clipped by 2 bases and J by 8 bases; unmatched bases: 8. Germline V gene sequence: CDR1 SGHTS, CDR2 YDEGEE. The CDR3 covers 15 residues. The CDR3 coding sequence is TGTGCCAGCAGCTTCAGCGGTGGCGGGAGGGATGAGCAGTTCTTC. This codes for CASSFSGGGRDEQFF.

The rearrangement links TRBV5-1 to TRBJ2-7; 7 nucleotides match TRBD2. CDR1 is SGHRS and CDR2 is YFSETQ in the germline V gene. V dropped 1 base and J dropped 1; count of bases not matched to a gene: 5. The CDR3 consists of 15 residues. The CDR3 DNA reads TGCGCCAGCAGCTTGACGGGGGGACGTTCCTACGAGCAGTACTTC. This encodes CASSLTGGRSYEQYF.

The rearrangement uses TRBV5-1 and TRBJ2-2; D gene ambiguous. This CDR3 has 16 amino acids. Deletions cut 4 bases from V and 0 bases from J, with 13 bases between. The germline V gene has CDR1 SGHRS and CDR2 YFSETQ. The CDR3 DNA is TGCGCCAGCAGCATAGCTGTCACGACGAACACCGGGGAGCTGTTTTTT. Residues: CASSIAVTTNTGELFF.

V usage is TRBV12-3 or TRBV12-4 and J usage is TRBJ2-5; D is unclear. The V end was cut by 4 bases, the J end by 4 bases, with 7 bases between. This CDR3 has 12 amino acids. DNA of the CDR3: TGTGCCAGCAGTTCACTATTAGAGACCCAGTACTTC. Protein product: CASSSLLETQYF.

The J gene is TRBJ1-5, the V gene TRBV30, with a tentative D call TRBD1 (5 bases). Germline CDR1 GTSNPN, CDR2 SVGIG (reference sequence). This CDR3 is built from 17 residues. Trimming took 3 bases from V and 0 from J, leaving 18 bases between them. The CDR3 DNA follows: TGTGCCTGGAGATCCCCCGGGGGGAAATATAGCAATCAGCCCCAGCATTTT. Translation: CAWRSPGGKYSNQPQHF.

The chain carries TRBV9 and TRBJ2-2, with TRBD2 identical over 9 bases. This CDR3 spans 16 amino acids. With V trimmed by 0 bases and J by 4 bases, 4 bases remained unmatched. Germline values: CDR1 SGDLS, CDR2 YYNGEE. The CDR3 sequence is CASSVGWTSATGELFF. The CDR3 DNA sequence: TGTGCCAGCAGCGTAGGGTGGACTAGCGCCACCGGGGAGCTGTTTTTT.

This clone has only one observation. CDR3 protein: CASSYYSRGGGTDTQYF. In DNA form, the CDR3 reads TGCGCCAGCAGCTACTACAGTCGGGGAGGGGGCACAGATACGCAGTATTTT. The chain is built from TRBV5-1 and TRBJ2-3; 7 bases map to TRBD2. CDR3 size: 17 residues. Losses at the gene ends were 3 bases for V and 1 base for J; bases not matched to a gene: 11. Germline V lookup: CDR1 SGHRS, CDR2 YFSETQ.

The chain combines TRBV28 with TRBJ1-1; unclear D gene. Germline V gene sequence: CDR1 MDHEN, CDR2 SYDVKM. The CDR3 has 12 amino acids. Trimming pared 6 bases from V and 3 bases from J, leaving 8 bases between. The CDR3 loop is CASSPLYTEAFF. The DNA of the CDR3 is TGTGCCAGCAGCCCTCTGTACACTGAAGCTTTCTTT.

This chain joins TRBV7-3 and TRBJ1-6; D gene uncertain. The CDR3 consists of 14 residues. From germline, CDR1 is SGHTA and CDR2 FQGTGA. With 4 bases removed from V and 10 bases from J, the gap between germline ends came to 14 bases. This CDR3 is CASSSRGVESPLHF. In nucleotides, the CDR3 is TGTGCCAGCAGCTCCCGGGGTGTAGAGTCACCCCTCCACTTT.

The rearrangement links TRBV6-5 to TRBJ1-5, with 8 nucleotides matching TRBD1. Trimming cost V 7 bases and J 7 bases; bases outside gene matches: 9. Germline V gene lookup returns CDR1 MNHEY and CDR2 SVGAGI. The CDR3 contains 14 residues. The CDR3 protein is CASTEQGGDQPQHF. The CDR3 DNA is TGTGCCAGCACGGAACAGGGGGGCGACCAGCCCCAGCATTTT.

The J gene is TRBJ1-6, the V gene TRBV6-5, with 9 bases fitting TRBD1. V gave up 11 bases and J gave up 7 bases; unmatched junction bases: 3. Germline V gene sequence: CDR1 MNHEY, CDR2 SVGAGI. This CDR3 contains 12 residues. The CDR3 is CAGQGLNSPLHF. CDR3 nucleotide sequence: TGTGCCGGACAGGGGTTAAATTCACCCCTCCACTTT.

Of note for this clone: This sample also contains other DNA sequences that code for the same CDR3. This rearrangement joins TRBV7-9 to TRBJ2-1; 10 nucleotides line up with TRBD2. Losses at the gene ends were 5 bases for V and 4 bases for J; bases not matched to a gene: 5. Germline CDR1 and CDR2: SEHNR and FQNEAQ (reference sequence). The CDR3 is 15 residues long. CDR3 coding DNA: TGTGCCAGCAGCGCCGGGACTAGCGAGTACAATGAGCAGTTCTTC. Its protein product is CASSAGTSEYNEQFF.

The chain is built from TRBV24-1 and TRBJ2-3, with 7 bases aligning to TRBD1. Per the germline V gene, CDR1 is KGHDR and CDR2 is SFDVKD. V lost 7 bases to trimming and J lost 2 bases; unmatched junction nucleotides: 2. The CDR3 runs 13 residues. CDR3 nucleotide sequence: TGTGCCACCAGGGGACAGTACACAGATACGCAGTATTTT. It yields the protein CATRGQYTDTQYF.

Worth noting for this clone: The sample holds other DNA sequences that translate to the same CDR3. The genes are TRBV27 and TRBJ1-1; the D is unclear. Germline CDR1 and CDR2: MNHEY and SMNVEV (reference sequence). CDR3 size: 13 residues. V shed 0 bases and J shed 1 base, with 3 bases lying between them. Here the CDR3 DNA reads TGTGCCAGCAGTTTATCTCGGAACACTGAAGCTTTCTTT. It is translated as CASSLSRNTEAFF.

The rearrangement links TRBV2 to TRBJ1-2; D remains unclear. V shed 6 bases and J shed 0 bases, with 14 bases lying between them. The CDR3 extends over 15 amino acids. Germline lookup yields CDR1 SNHLY and CDR2 FYNNEI. DNA of the CDR3: TGTGCCAGCAGGAGGGTATTCCAAGCTAACTATGGCTACACCTTC. Translating gives CASRRVFQANYGYTF.

The chain is built from TRBV7-3 and TRBJ1-2; 8 bases align to TRBD1. Germline values: CDR1 SGHTA, CDR2 FQGTGA. This CDR3 comprises 18 residues. Germline trimming cut 0 bases from V and 4 bases from J; bases unmatched to any gene: 13. The CDR3 is CASSLTASGTGGFYGYTF. The CDR3 DNA reads TGTGCCAGCAGCTTAACGGCTTCCGGTACAGGGGGTTTCTATGGCTACACCTTC.

V and J are TRBV19 and TRBJ2-1; perhaps TRBD2 as D (6 bases). V was clipped by 6 bases and J by 3 bases, with 15 bases between them. This CDR3 comprises 15 residues. The germline CDR1 and CDR2 sequences are LNHDA and SQIVND (reference sequence). This CDR3 is CASSGLEGIYNEQFF. As DNA, the CDR3 is TGTGCCAGTAGCGGACTGGAGGGGATCTACAATGAGCAGTTCTTC.

This clone was picked up one time. The chain recombines TRBV6-1 with TRBJ2-5, with TRBD2 identical over 10 bases. V trimming: 1 base; J trimming: 5 bases; junction bases outside the gene matches: 10. Germline CDR1 reads MNHNS; CDR2 reads SASEGT. There are 17 residues in the CDR3. This chain's CDR3 is CASSEGRAGGPLETQYF. The CDR3 coding sequence is TGTGCCAGCAGTGAAGGGCGAGCGGGAGGGCCCTTGGAGACCCAGTACTTC.